These 28 T cell receptor beta chains were all obtained from the same sample, sequenced in a study of beta chain features in type 1 diabetes. Overall study results and limits: Among all four CD4+ subsets, Type 1 diabetes patients had TCRB CDR3s that were moderately but significantly shorter.

No cognate antigen is known for these TCRs. Expressed TCRB transcripts were sequenced, since all the RNA that had been isolated was reverse transcribed. The protocol was immunoSEQ multiplex PCR, while the TCRdb copy is restricted to in-frame clones and leaves out a portion. This repertoire shows 250,000 or so clones, just over 20% found once; its top ten account for 0.028%. The sequencing sample was made of naive CD4+ T cells from blood. Receptor source: a woman aged 35 to 49 with type 1 diabetes.

V is TRBV29-1 and J is TRBJ1-1; perhaps TRBD1 as D (5 bases). V shed 4 bases and J shed 8 bases, with 11 bases lying between them. The CDR3 is 11 residues long. Germline V lookup: CDR1 SQVTM, CDR2 ANQGSEA. The CDR3 sequence: CSVGEAGEAFF. CDR3 coding DNA: TGCAGCGTTGGAGAAGCAGGGGAAGCTTTCTTT.

This clone was counted a few times. The chain is built from TRBV6-4 and TRBJ1-5; the D is unclear. Germline V gene sequence: CDR1 MRHNA, CDR2 SNTAGT. This CDR3 comprises 13 residues. V shed 4 bases and J shed 5 bases, with 9 bases lying between them. The CDR3 spells CASSAGFDQPQHF. CDR3 coding DNA: TGTGCCAGCAGTGCAGGTTTTGATCAGCCCCAGCATTTT.

The chain recombines TRBV16 with TRBJ1-4; a possible D gene is TRBD1 (6 bases). Germline V lookup: CDR1 KGHSY, CDR2 FQNENV. The V end lost 0 bases, the J end lost 8 bases, and 10 bases lay between the germline ends. The length of the CDR3 is 14 residues. The CDR3 spells CASSQSGAGEKLFF. CDR3 nucleotides: TGTGCCAGCAGCCAATCGGGGGCAGGCGAAAAACTGTTTTTT.

This CDR3 is CATSRGSGPPREQFF. The CDR3 DNA is TGTGCCACCAGCAGAGGGAGCGGACCCCCGAGGGAGCAGTTCTTC. V usage is TRBV15 and J usage is TRBJ2-1; D is perhaps TRBD2 (5 bases). Trimming took 1 base from V and 10 from J, leaving 17 bases between them. Per germline, CDR1 LNHNV and CDR2 YYDKDF (reference sequence). CDR3 length equals 15 residues. Supplemented by reference TRBV15 and TRBJ2-1, the full variable domain reads DAMVIQNPRYQVTQFGKPVTLSCSQTLNHNVMYWYQQKSSQAPKLLFHYYDKDFNNEADTPDNFQSRRPNTSFCFLDIRSPGLGDTAMYLCATSRGSGPPREQFFGPGTRLTVL.

The chain links TRBV4-1 to TRBJ1-2, with D perhaps TRBD1 (6 bases). The germline CDR1 and CDR2 sequences are MGHRA and YSYEKL. The CDR3 is 15 residues long. Trimming pared 1 base from V and 4 bases from J, leaving 13 bases between. CDR3 region: CASSQGAGAPYGYTF. CDR3 bases: TGCGCCAGCAGCCAAGGGGCAGGGGCCCCCTATGGCTACACCTTC.

V and J are TRBV10-3 and TRBJ2-7; perhaps TRBD1 as D (7 bases). Deletions cut 4 bases from V and 1 base from J, with 26 bases between. This CDR3 is built from 19 residues. From germline, CDR1 is ENHRY and CDR2 SYGVKD. CDR3: CAISVQTGTLATSSYEQYF. The CDR3 nucleotides read TGTGCCATCAGTGTCCAGACAGGGACTTTAGCCACATCGTCCTACGAGCAGTACTTC.

The table lists this clone with a few counts. The J gene is TRBJ1-2, the V gene TRBV28, with 8 nucleotides matching TRBD1. The junction had 5 bases not matched to a gene; V was cut back by 2 bases and J by 3 bases. The germline V gene has CDR1 MDHEN and CDR2 SYDVKM. The CDR3 runs 15 residues. The CDR3 DNA is TGTGCCAGCAGTTTAGGACAGGGTCCGTACTATGGCTACACCTTC. Amino acids: CASSLGQGPYYGYTF.

The V and J genes are TRBV5-1 and TRBJ2-3; 12 bases align to TRBD2. Trimming removed 4 bases from V and 4 bases from J; junction bases left unmatched: 10. The CDR3 is 17 residues long. Germline V gene lookup returns CDR1 SGHRS and CDR2 YFSETQ. The CDR3 loop reads CASSALPLAGGSDTQYF. The CDR3 region has the DNA TGCGCCAGCAGCGCCCTTCCACTAGCGGGGGGTTCAGATACGCAGTATTTT.

This chain's CDR3 is CASSEYGLNIQYF. The CDR3 coding sequence is TGTGCCAGCAGTGAATATGGCCTAAACATTCAGTACTTC. V gene TRBV25-1 combines with J gene TRBJ2-4, with D unclear. Germline values: CDR1 MGHDK, CDR2 SYGVNS. The CDR3 is made up of 13 amino acids. V was trimmed by 0 bases and J by 6 bases, leaving 6 bases between them.

The chain carries TRBV5-4 and TRBJ2-3; 10 nucleotides match TRBD2. Germline CDR1 SGHNT, CDR2 YYREEE (reference sequence). The V segment lost 5 bases and the J segment 4 bases; nucleotides outside the gene matches: 10. This CDR3 has 16 residues. CDR3 in DNA: TGTGCCAGCAGGCGGAGACTAGCGGGCGGGCCAGATACGCAGTATTTT. Its protein product is CASRRRLAGGPDTQYF. The full variable domain, completed using reference TRBV5-4 and TRBJ2-3, is ETGVTQSPTHLIKTRGQQVTLRCSSQSGHNTVSWYQQALGQGPQFIFQYYREEENGRGNFPPRFSGLQFPNYSSELNVNALELDDSALYLCASRRRLAGGPDTQYFGPGTRLTVL.

Only a few counts were recorded for this clone. V usage is TRBV9 and J usage is TRBJ2-5, with 7 bases fitting TRBD1. Germline V gene lookup returns CDR1 SGDLS and CDR2 YYNGEE. This CDR3 region has 15 residues. V gave up 0 bases and J gave up 5 bases; unmatched junction bases: 7. CDR3 in DNA: TGTGCCAGCAGCGTAGGAGGGGGCGATAGGGAGACCCAGTACTTC. Translation gives CASSVGGGDRETQYF. The full variable domain, rest sourced from reference TRBV9 and TRBJ2-5, is DSGVTQTPKHLITATGQRVTLRCSPRSGDLSVYWYQQSLDQGLQFLIQYYNGEERAKGNILERFSAQQFPDLHSELNLSSLELGDSALYFCASSVGGGDRETQYFGPGTRLLVL.

This clone turned up a few times. The gene calls are TRBV2 and TRBJ1-2; 7 bases match TRBD1. Looked up from germline, CDR1 is SNHLY and CDR2 is FYNNEI. Germline trimming cut 6 bases from V and 6 bases from J; bases unmatched to any gene: 4. The CDR3 has 12 residues. As DNA, the CDR3 is TGTGCCAGCAGCCTTACAGGGGATGGCTACACCTTC. Protein sequence: CASSLTGDGYTF.

This clone was counted only a few times. The chain employs TRBV5-4 and TRBJ2-1; TRBD2 might be the D (7 bases). CDR1 and CDR2 from the germline V gene are SGHNT and YYREEE (reference sequence). The V and J ends lost 6 bases and 3 bases respectively, with 19 bases between them. The CDR3 length is 16 residues. CDR3 protein: CASTRGGDTYYNEQFF. The CDR3 region has the DNA TGTGCCAGCACCCGGGGAGGGGACACCTACTACAATGAGCAGTTCTTC.

J is TRBJ1-2 and V is TRBV19; 7 bases line up with TRBD1. Trimming cost V 0 bases and J 2 bases; bases outside gene matches: 0. In germline, CDR1 is LNHDA, CDR2 SQIVND (reference sequence). CDR3 length equals 14 residues. CDR3 nucleotide sequence: TGTGCCAGTAGTATAGAGGGACAGAACTATGGCTACACCTTC. It specifies CASSIEGQNYGYTF.

This clone has just a few counts. This rearrangement joins TRBV9 to TRBJ1-4; D not certain. The germline V gene has CDR1 SGDLS and CDR2 YYNGEE. V was pared by 4 bases and J by 7 bases, with 11 bases between. The CDR3 has 13 residues. The CDR3 is CASSLTSGEKLFF. CDR3 in DNA: TGTGCCAGCAGCCTCACGTCGGGTGAAAAACTGTTTTTT.

The genes are TRBV27 and TRBJ1-2; TRBD1 matches 7 bases. Germline assignment: CDR1 MNHEY and CDR2 SMNVEV (reference sequence). Trimming at V came to 5 bases and at J to 3 bases, leaving 9 bases not matched to a gene. CDR3 size: 15 residues. The CDR3 nucleotides read TGTGCCAGCAGTAAGGACGGCAGGGGGGACTATGGCTACACCTTC. It translates to CASSKDGRGDYGYTF.

The chain couples TRBV5-1 to TRBJ2-3; 9 bases are a match to TRBD2. The CDR3 runs to 16 residues. CDR1 and CDR2 from the germline V gene are SGHRS and YFSETQ. The trim removed 0 bases at V and 1 base at J, leaving 3 bases unmatched. CDR3 sequence reads: CASSLVAGEGTDTQYF. Here the CDR3 DNA reads TGCGCCAGCAGCTTGGTAGCGGGAGAAGGCACAGATACGCAGTATTTT.

This clone was picked up a small number of times. The chain carries TRBV9 and TRBJ1-2; tentatively, D is TRBD1 (6 bases). This CDR3 has 14 residues. From germline, CDR1 is SGDLS and CDR2 YYNGEE. V was cut by 0 bases and J by 5 bases, with 11 bases left in between. CDR3 loop: CASSVDWQGYGYTF. The CDR3 DNA reads as TGTGCCAGCAGCGTAGACTGGCAGGGGTATGGCTACACCTTC. The full variable domain, rest sourced from reference TRBV9 and TRBJ1-2, is DSGVTQTPKHLITATGQRVTLRCSPRSGDLSVYWYQQSLDQGLQFLIQYYNGEERAKGNILERFSAQQFPDLHSELNLSSLELGDSALYFCASSVDWQGYGYTFGSGTRLTVV.

This clone was counted between two and nine times. V and J are TRBV29-1 and TRBJ1-2; 8 bases agree with TRBD1. The CDR3 totals 13 residues. J was trimmed by 8 bases and V by 1 base; bases with no gene match: 6. Germline assignment: CDR1 SQVTM and CDR2 ANQGSEA. CDR3 protein: CSVEGTGYEGYTF. The DNA of the CDR3 is TGCAGCGTTGAAGGGACAGGGTATGAAGGCTACACCTTC.

The J gene is TRBJ1-6, the V gene TRBV5-4; D may be TRBD1 (6 bases). Trimming pared 7 bases from V and 6 bases from J, leaving 17 bases between. The CDR3 has 15 amino acids. Germline assignment: CDR1 SGHNT and CDR2 YYREEE (reference sequence). The CDR3 region is CASQGQWSPNSPLHF. The DNA for the CDR3 is TGTGCCAGCCAGGGGCAGTGGTCACCTAATTCACCCCTCCACTTT.

This CDR3 reads CASSLSSREDQPQHF. The CDR3 DNA follows: TGTGCCAGCAGTTTAAGCTCCCGTGAGGATCAGCCCCAGCATTTT. The genes are TRBV28 and TRBJ1-5; D gene unclear. The germline V gene encodes CDR1 MDHEN and CDR2 SYDVKM. Trimming shortened V by 2 bases and J by 5 bases, and 13 bases separated the two germline ends. This CDR3 is built from 15 residues.

This clone was found a few times. The chain carries TRBV25-1 and TRBJ2-1; 7 bases are shared with TRBD2. This CDR3 contains 14 residues. The trim removed 4 bases at V and 7 bases at J, leaving 7 bases unmatched. Per germline, CDR1 MGHDK and CDR2 SYGVNS. CDR3 amino acids: CASSGLAARNEQFF. The CDR3 DNA reads as TGTGCCAGCAGTGGTCTAGCGGCCCGTAATGAGCAGTTCTTC.

The table lists this clone with a few counts. The V gene is TRBV9, the J gene TRBJ2-1; 9 bases fit TRBD2. Germline CDR1 and CDR2: SGDLS and YYNGEE. J was trimmed by 5 bases and V by 0 bases; bases with no gene match: 9. The CDR3 extends over 17 amino acids. The CDR3 nucleotides read TGTGCCAGCAGCGTAGGTGTTAGCGGGAGAGGAGACAATGAGCAGTTCTTC. This gives the protein CASSVGVSGRGDNEQFF.

This clone came up a few times. The gene calls are TRBV18 and TRBJ2-5, with D tentatively TRBD1 (6 bases). This CDR3 comprises 13 residues. V was pared by 3 bases and J by 4 bases, with 9 bases between. CDR1 and CDR2 from the germline V gene are KGHSH and LQKENI. The DNA for the CDR3 is TGTGCCAGCTCACCTGTGGGGGCAGAGACCCAGTACTTC. Its translation is CASSPVGAETQYF.

This clone was observed a handful of times. CDR3 protein: CASSQVGAGNTEAFF. CDR3 DNA: TGTGCCAGCAGCCAAGTGGGGGCCGGGAACACTGAAGCTTTCTTT. The chain joins TRBV14 to TRBJ1-1; D perhaps matches TRBD1 (6 bases). This CDR3 comprises 15 residues. The V gene's germline CDR1 is SGHDN and CDR2 FVKESK. V lost 1 base and J lost 1, with 10 bases in between.

The chain carries TRBV11-3 and TRBJ2-3, with TRBD2 matching over 7 bases. The CDR3 is 13 amino acids. The germline CDR1 and CDR2 sequences are SGHNT and YENEEA. After removal of 1 base from V and 6 bases from J, the junction contained 1 base not matched to a gene. The chain's CDR3 is CASSLGEGDTQYF. CDR3 nucleotide sequence: TGTGCCAGCAGCTTAGGGGAGGGGGATACGCAGTATTTT.

The chain has TRBV5-1 and TRBJ1-4, with D hard to call. Germline V gene lookup returns CDR1 SGHRS and CDR2 YFSETQ. CDR3 length: 14 amino acids. V was cut by 4 bases and J by 8 bases, with 15 bases left in between. The DNA of the CDR3 is TGCGCCAGCAGCCCAGGAGGGATGGGAGAAAAACTGTTTTTT. Translating gives CASSPGGMGEKLFF.

This clone was seen a few times. The V and J genes are TRBV28 and TRBJ2-7; D not resolved. CDR1 and CDR2 from the germline V gene are MDHEN and SYDVKM. CDR3 length: 12 amino acids. V was shortened by 3 bases and J by 7 bases, with 10 bases between the two germline ends. Here the CDR3 reads CASSFLPREQYF. The CDR3 DNA sequence: TGTGCCAGCAGTTTCCTTCCCCGGGAGCAGTACTTC.